The rows below give T cell receptor beta chains drawn from one sample of a study of T cells after yellow fever vaccination. MiXCR, run by TCRdb on the 5' RACE reads, gives a single entry per CDR3 protein. The data contain about 120,000 distinct CDR3 sequences, over 8% of them singletons. The specimen comprised CD8+ T cells sorted from PBMCs, sampled on the day of the yellow fever booster vaccination. The receptors were gathered from a man aged 18 to 29 who received the YFV17D yellow fever vaccine. Both conserved end residues are part of each CDR3. A D gene is named only where the DNA matches it firmly.

CDR3: CASSPESGELFF
J: TRBJ2-2
V: TRBV4-2
D: -

CDR3: CASSRLAGGRDTQYF
J: TRBJ2-3
V: TRBV7-3
D: TRBD2

CDR3: CASSLQGRITPYNEQFF
J: TRBJ2-1
V: TRBV7-2
D: -

CDR3: CASTLFPGGANEQFF
J: TRBJ2-1
V: TRBV19
D: -

CDR3: CASSLASGFISYEQYF
J: TRBJ2-7
V: TRBV7-2
D: TRBD2

CDR3: CASSSDRAGETQYF
J: TRBJ2-5
V: TRBV5-1
D: -

CDR3: CASSGLASTDTQYF
J: TRBJ2-3
V: TRBV7-2
D: TRBD2

CDR3: CASDSHANTGELFF
J: TRBJ2-2
V: TRBV6-6
D: -

CDR3: CASSAEVATGQGGYTF
J: TRBJ1-2
V: TRBV6-1
D: TRBD1

CDR3: CASSQWLAGGRSTDTQYF
J: TRBJ2-3
V: TRBV3-1
D: TRBD2

CDR3: CASSSQGTEAFF
J: TRBJ1-1
V: TRBV7-6
D: -

CDR3: CASSPRGDRIALSDEQFF
J: TRBJ2-1
V: TRBV18
D: -

CDR3: CASSPGGDSSYNEQFF
J: TRBJ2-1
V: TRBV9
D: TRBD1

CDR3: CASSPGQGTYEQYF
J: TRBJ2-7
V: TRBV9
D: -

CDR3: CAISEPGGERGFNEQFF
J: TRBJ2-1
V: TRBV10-3
D: TRBD2

CDR3: CASSFTGANVLTF
J: TRBJ2-6
V: TRBV7-3
D: -

CDR3: CASQTSGSYEQYF
J: TRBJ2-7
V: TRBV10-2
D: TRBD2

CDR3: CASSYSRGGNEQFF
J: TRBJ2-1
V: TRBV6-6
D: -

CDR3: CASTPEGAAGELFF
J: TRBJ2-2
V: TRBV6-6
D: TRBD1

CDR3: CASSAGTGANTEAFF
J: TRBJ1-1
V: TRBV12-3/TRBV12-4
D: TRBD1

CDR3: CASTTPTGPYGYTF
J: TRBJ1-2
V: TRBV7-9
D: TRBD1

CDR3: CASSQEAGGQDQETQYF
J: TRBJ2-5
V: TRBV3-1
D: -

CDR3: CASRAGGGETQYF
J: TRBJ2-5
V: TRBV6-5
D: TRBD2

CDR3: CASSQAPQQPQHF
J: TRBJ1-5
V: TRBV4-2
D: -

CDR3: CASSVVTAYQETQYF
J: TRBJ2-5
V: TRBV9
D: -

CDR3: CASSLNEQFF
J: TRBJ2-1
V: TRBV12-3/TRBV12-4
D: -

CDR3: CASSSTGGGTEAFF
J: TRBJ1-1
V: TRBV7-2
D: TRBD1

CDR3: CASSRPGQTTGELFF
J: TRBJ2-2
V: TRBV28
D: -

CDR3: CASDRQGNTGELFF
J: TRBJ2-2
V: TRBV13
D: -

CDR3: CASSRQTGEGYTF
J: TRBJ1-2
V: TRBV6-5
D: TRBD1

CDR3: CASSPTGGTTGELFF
J: TRBJ2-2
V: TRBV7-3
D: TRBD1

CDR3: CASSQDPGVQPQHF
J: TRBJ1-5
V: TRBV4-1
D: -

CDR3: CSASEGTGLSDTQYF
J: TRBJ2-3
V: TRBV20-1
D: TRBD1

CDR3: CASSPSTFYEQYF
J: TRBJ2-7
V: TRBV18
D: -

CDR3: CASSSYNTGELFF
J: TRBJ2-2
V: TRBV7-9
D: -

CDR3: CASRPGPGQPHQPQHF
J: TRBJ1-5
V: TRBV6-5
D: -

CDR3: CASSVGGEVPQHF
J: TRBJ1-5
V: TRBV9
D: -

CDR3: CASSLATVQFF
J: TRBJ2-1
V: TRBV5-1
D: -

CDR3: CSGGPGTAYEQYF
J: TRBJ2-7
V: TRBV29-1
D: TRBD1

CDR3: CASSMPDRGHEQYF
J: TRBJ2-7
V: TRBV12-3/TRBV12-4
D: TRBD1

CDR3: CASSFSGGLNNEQFF
J: TRBJ2-1
V: TRBV7-9
D: TRBD2

CDR3: CASSQRGFTDTQYF
J: TRBJ2-3
V: TRBV4-1
D: -